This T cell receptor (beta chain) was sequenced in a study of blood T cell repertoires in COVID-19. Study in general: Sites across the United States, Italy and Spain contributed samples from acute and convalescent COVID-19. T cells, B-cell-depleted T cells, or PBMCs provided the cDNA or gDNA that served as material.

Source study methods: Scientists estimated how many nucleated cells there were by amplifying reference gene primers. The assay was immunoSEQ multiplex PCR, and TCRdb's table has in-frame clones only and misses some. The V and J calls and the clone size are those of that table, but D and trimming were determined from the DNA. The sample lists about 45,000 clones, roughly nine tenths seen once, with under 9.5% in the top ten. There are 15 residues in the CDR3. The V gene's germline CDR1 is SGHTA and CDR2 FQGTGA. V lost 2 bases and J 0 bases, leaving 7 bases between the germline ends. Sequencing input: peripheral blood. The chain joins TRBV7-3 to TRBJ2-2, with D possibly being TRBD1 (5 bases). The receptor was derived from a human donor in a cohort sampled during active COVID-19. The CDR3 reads CASSLQGTNTGELFF. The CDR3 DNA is TGTGCCAGCAGCTTACAGGGTACGAACACCGGGGAGCTGTTTTTT.